Listed here are 18 T cell receptor beta chains from one sample, sequenced in a study of tissue T cells after allogeneic stem cell transplantation (dated by TCRdb to between 2021 and 2024). Read against the paper, the sample's time point label means: human tissue collected at research (rapid) autopsy. Receptor amplification or capture employed the immunoSEQ multiplex PCR assay. TCRdb obtained this table from immuneACCESS and retained in-frame rearrangements with V and J assigned. These tables miss some clones; where compared with another copy, unresolved V genes account for less than half of the shortfall, and the remainder is unexplained. Here the sample has some 25,000 clones; 73% occur a single time. 7.7% of the sample is held by the ten biggest clonotypes. Material: tissue from the ileum, obtained at autopsy. These receptor sequences come from a female donor of 60 years or more with lung cancer.

This clone is medium-sized (0.01 to 0.1%) within its sample. This sequence joins TRBV19 and TRBJ1-4, with 8 nucleotides matching TRBD1. V was clipped by 6 bases and J by 8 bases; unmatched bases: 11. CDR3 size: 15 residues. Looked up from germline, CDR1 is LNHDA and CDR2 is SQIVND (reference sequence). In nucleotides, the CDR3 is TGTGCCAGTAGGGCCCCCGCAGGGGGCAACGAAAAACTGTTTTTT. Translation gives CASRAPAGGNEKLFF.

This sequence joins TRBV5-4 and TRBJ2-3, with D perhaps TRBD2 (5 bases). The length of the CDR3 is 15 residues. Trimming took off 0 bases at V and 2 bases at J, with 10 bases between the two ends. The germline gives CDR1 SGHNT, CDR2 YYREEE (reference sequence). The CDR3 sequence: CASSLDPGYTDTQYF. CDR3 DNA: TGTGCCAGCAGCTTGGATCCGGGATACACAGATACGCAGTATTTT.

The chain couples TRBV19 to TRBJ1-2; possibly TRBD1 for D (6 bases). This CDR3 has 15 amino acids. Germline CDR1 is LNHDA and CDR2 is SQIVND (reference sequence). V was pared by 5 bases and J by 8 bases, with 21 bases between. CDR3 DNA: TGTGCCAGTAGTTCCTTCCAGGGGATGGGGAAAGGCTACACCTTC. This encodes CASSSFQGMGKGYTF.

This CDR3 reads CATSSTGEQFF. The CDR3 nucleotides read TGTGCCACCAGCAGTACCGGGGAGCAGTTCTTC. This chain connects TRBV15 to TRBJ2-1; D not resolved. The germline gives CDR1 LNHNV, CDR2 YYDKDF (reference sequence). The V end lost 3 bases, the J end lost 10 bases, and 7 bases lay between the germline ends. This CDR3 region has 11 residues.

DNA of the CDR3: TGCGCCAGCAGCCTTCGCGGGACACAGAATTCACCCCTCCACTTT. It translates to CASSLRGTQNSPLHF. The chain joins TRBV5-1 to TRBJ1-6; perhaps TRBD1 as D (6 bases). The germline V and J ends were trimmed by 4 bases and 7 bases, with 15 bases remaining between them. CDR1 is SGHRS and CDR2 is YFSETQ in the germline V gene. This CDR3 spans 15 amino acids. The variable domain in full, with the rest retrieved from reference TRBV5-1 and TRBJ1-6, is KAGVTQTPRYLIKTRGQQVTLSCSPISGHRSVSWYQQTPGQGLQFLFEYFSETQRNKGNFPGRFSGRQFSNSRSEMNVSTLELGDSALYLCASSLRGTQNSPLHFGNGTRLTVT.

V usage is TRBV28 and J usage is TRBJ2-5, with D maybe TRBD2 (6 bases). The V gene's germline CDR1 is MDHEN and CDR2 SYDVKM. There are 12 residues in the CDR3. V lost 6 bases and J lost 4, with 9 bases in between. In DNA, the CDR3 is TGTGCCAGCAGCCAGGGACTAGAGACCCAGTACTTC. It yields the protein CASSQGLETQYF.

V is TRBV28 and J is TRBJ2-7; TRBD2 agrees at 7 bases. In germline, CDR1 is MDHEN, CDR2 SYDVKM. J lost 4 bases, V lost 6 bases, and 9 bases had no gene match. CDR3 size: 14 residues. Written as DNA, the CDR3 is TGTGCCAGCAGGGCTGGGGGGGATTTATACGAGCAGTACTTC. It specifies CASRAGGDLYEQYF.

The J gene is TRBJ1-4, the V gene TRBV19, with 7 bases aligning to TRBD1. The CDR3 covers 13 residues. In germline, CDR1 is LNHDA, CDR2 SQIVND (reference sequence). V lost 3 bases to trimming and J lost 8 bases; unmatched junction nucleotides: 3. The CDR3 sequence is CASSILQGEKLFF. The CDR3 nucleotides read TGTGCCAGTAGTATCCTACAGGGGGAAAAACTGTTTTTT.

With regard to this clone: Germline is not matched at one junction end, which may reflect a read error. The chain links TRBV7-7 to TRBJ2-1, with D maybe TRBD2 (6 bases). Germline assignment: CDR1 SSHAT and CDR2 FNYEAQ (reference sequence). The length of the CDR3 is 13 residues. CDR3 sequence (DNA): TGTGCTAGCAGCTTCGGGACTTTCAATGAGCAGTTCTTC. Protein sequence: CASSFGTFNEQFF.

This clone appeared once. The chain recombines TRBV5-1 with TRBJ1-3; D gene unclear. V gave up 0 bases and J gave up 4 bases, with 11 bases separating them. Germline V gene data show CDR1 as SGHRS and CDR2 as YFSETQ. CDR3 length: 15 residues. CDR3 DNA sequence: TGCGCCAGCAGCTTGGGTCAGCGGCAAGGAAACACCATATATTTT. It encodes CASSLGQRQGNTIYF.

The CDR3: CASSKAGGPGEQYF. In nucleotides, the CDR3 is TGCGCCAGCAGCAAAGCGGGAGGGCCCGGCGAGCAGTACTTC. This sequence joins TRBV5-1 and TRBJ2-7, with 10 bases aligning to TRBD2. Germline CDR1 SGHRS, CDR2 YFSETQ. The junction had 7 bases not matched to a gene; V was cut back by 4 bases and J by 6 bases. This CDR3 contains 14 residues.

The V gene is TRBV6-5, the J gene TRBJ1-2; possible D gene TRBD1, 6 bases. V was trimmed by 2 bases and J by 8 bases, leaving 12 bases between them. Germline V gene data show CDR1 as MNHEY and CDR2 as SVGAGI. The CDR3 totals 13 residues. CDR3 loop: CASSYEGGGGYTF. The CDR3 DNA reads TGTGCCAGCAGTTACGAGGGGGGAGGGGGCTACACCTTC.

V usage is TRBV7-3 and J usage is TRBJ2-1; 10 bases are shared with TRBD1. The CDR3 is 16 amino acids. V shed 5 bases, J shed 6 bases, and the junction held 10 bases outside the gene matches. Germline assignment: CDR1 SGHTA and CDR2 FQGTGA. CDR3 sequence reads: CASSETGQGTTNEQFF. The DNA for the CDR3 is TGTGCCAGCAGCGAAACGGGACAGGGGACTACCAATGAGCAGTTCTTC.

The chain employs TRBV5-1 and TRBJ2-3; perhaps TRBD1 as D (6 bases). Trimming took 0 bases from V and 8 from J, leaving 16 bases between them. This CDR3 is built from 15 residues. Germline V gives CDR1 SGHRS, CDR2 YFSETQ. CDR3 nucleotides: TGCGCCAGCAGCTTGGAGGGTTGGGGGCGTAGTACGCAGTATTTT. This encodes CASSLEGWGRSTQYF.

The chain recombines TRBV3-1 (or the pseudogene TRBV3-2) with TRBJ2-7; TRBD2 matches at 8 bases. CDR1 LGHDT and CDR2 YNNKEL come from the germline V gene (reference sequence). This CDR3 is built from 16 residues. Trimming took 1 base from V and 3 from J; bases not matched to a gene: 8. CDR3 in DNA: TGTGCCAGCAGCCAAGGACGAAGCGGGAGTATCTACGAGCAGTACTTC. The encoded protein is CASSQGRSGSIYEQYF.

This rearrangement joins TRBV6-1 to TRBJ2-7, with TRBD2 matching over 9 bases. The ends lost 0 bases at V and 3 bases at J; junction bases unmatched: 3. The CDR3 runs 15 residues. Germline V gene data show CDR1 as MNHNS and CDR2 as SASEGT. CDR3 region: CASSEASGSFYEQYF. CDR3 coding DNA: TGTGCCAGCAGTGAAGCTAGCGGGAGCTTCTACGAGCAGTACTTC.

This clone came up once. The chain couples TRBV7-9 to TRBJ1-2; D is uncertain. The CDR3 consists of 13 residues. The V end lost 5 bases, the J end lost 7 bases, and 14 bases lay between the germline ends. Per germline, CDR1 SEHNR and CDR2 FQNEAQ (reference sequence). CDR3 loop: CASSRREDRGYTF. The CDR3 nucleotides are TGTGCCAGCAGCCGGAGAGAGGATCGTGGCTACACCTTC.

J is TRBJ2-3 and V is TRBV7-9; 7 bases align to TRBD1. V lost 2 bases and J lost 5; bases outside the gene matches: 7. Germline loops: CDR1 SEHNR, CDR2 FQNEAQ (reference sequence). The CDR3 has 15 residues. CDR3 DNA sequence: TGTGCCAGCAGCTTACGCACAGGGGCGGTAGATACGCAGTATTTT. Its translation is CASSLRTGAVDTQYF.